This T cell receptor (beta chain) was sequenced during a study of blood T cell repertoires in COVID-19. Overall study context: COVID-19 samples collected from the United States, Italy and Spain covered acute and convalescent phases. The analysed material was cDNA or gDNA that came from T cells, B-cell-depleted T cells, or PBMCs.

Germline CDR1 and CDR2: MNHEY and SMNVEV (reference sequence). Unmatched junction bases numbered 1, after V lost 2 bases and J lost 9 bases. The CDR3 consists of 13 residues. In the authors' methods: Estimation of nucleated cell counts relied on the amplification of reference gene primers. The protocol was immunoSEQ multiplex PCR, while the TCRdb copy is restricted to in-frame clones and leaves out a portion. The V and J calls and the clone size are those of that table, but D and trimming were determined from the DNA. Here the sample spans some 85,000 clones, 70% to 90% being singletons. This TCR derives from a man aged 50 to 59 with acute or convalescent COVID-19. The sample comprised peripheral blood. The J gene is TRBJ1-6, the V gene TRBV27; 7 bases map to TRBD1. CDR3 region: CASSLDRVSPLHF. CDR3 nucleotides: TGTGCCAGCAGTTTAGACAGGGTTTCACCCCTCCACTTT.